Below, 8 T cell receptor beta chains from the same sample are listed, as sequenced in a study of OX40 agonist ivuxolimab in advanced cancers. TCRdb keeps only in-frame clones here, not all; method: immunoSEQ multiplex PCR. This table has about 77,000 clones, more than 75% appearing once. This specimen consisted of CD4+ or CD8+ T cells sorted from blood, obtained in a trial of the OX40 agonist ivuxolimab. Receptors originate from an adult with an advanced solid tumor such as melanoma, head and neck, liver or kidney cancer.

The chain is built from TRBV11-2 and TRBJ2-7, with D possibly TRBD2 on 6 matching bases. The CDR3 covers 14 residues. The germline CDR1 and CDR2 sequences are SGHAT and FQNNGV. Trimming removed 5 bases from V and 1 base from J, with 12 bases in between. CDR3 nucleotide sequence: TGTGCCAGCAGCCCCAGTGGGGGGTCCTACGAGCAGTACTTC. It codes for CASSPSGGSYEQYF.

The CDR3 DNA sequence: TGTGCCAGCAGCTTAGCGGCGGGATCTAGGACCTACGAGCAGTACTTC. It encodes CASSLAAGSRTYEQYF. The chain combines TRBV7-2 with TRBJ2-7; TRBD2 is a possible D gene (6 bases). V was cut by 0 bases and J by 2 bases, with 14 bases left in between. Germline lookup yields CDR1 SGHTA and CDR2 FQGNSA. This CDR3 spans 16 amino acids. Full variable domain (outside the CDR3, taken from reference TRBV7-2 and TRBJ2-7): GAGVSQSPSNKVTEKGKDVELRCDPISGHTALYWYRQSLGQGLEFLIYFQGNSAPDKSGLPSDRFSAERTGGSVSTLTIQRTQQEDSAVYLCASSLAAGSRTYEQYFGPGTRLTVT.

The V call is TRBV28, the J call TRBJ1-2, with D possibly TRBD1 on 5 matching bases. Germline lookup yields CDR1 MDHEN and CDR2 SYDVKM. The V end was cut by 2 bases, the J end by 3 bases, with 10 bases between. This CDR3 comprises 14 residues. Here the CDR3 reads CASSLRGIHYGYTF. CDR3 coding DNA: TGTGCCAGCAGTTTACGGGGGATTCACTATGGCTACACCTTC.

This clone was counted once. This chain uses TRBV10-3 with TRBJ2-1; 8 bases map to TRBD2. The J segment lost 8 bases and the V segment lost 10 bases, leaving 7 bases of the junction unmatched. The CDR3 spans 12 residues. Germline assignment: CDR1 ENHRY and CDR2 SYGVKD. DNA for the CDR3: TGTGCCACTCGGGGGGGTGGTGATGAGCAGTTCTTC. Amino acid sequence: CATRGGGDEQFF.

The rearrangement uses TRBV9 and TRBJ2-3; 12 bases line up with TRBD2. The CDR3 has 16 residues. CDR1 and CDR2 from the germline V gene are SGDLS and YYNGEE. The J segment lost 4 bases and the V segment lost 4 bases, leaving 7 bases of the junction unmatched. CDR3 protein: CASSPRTSGIPDTQYF. The CDR3 DNA is TGTGCCAGCAGCCCGAGGACTAGCGGGATCCCAGATACGCAGTATTTT.

The chain joins TRBV7-3 to TRBJ2-1, with TRBD2 as a possible D gene (7 bases). Germline V gene sequence: CDR1 SGHTA, CDR2 FQGTGA. The V and J ends lost 2 bases and 6 bases respectively, with 11 bases between them. The CDR3 extends over 14 amino acids. CDR3 bases: TGTGCCAGCAGCTTAGCGGGGGCCACCAATGAGCAGTTCTTC. As protein: CASSLAGATNEQFF. The entire variable domain, with the rest obtained from reference TRBV7-3 and TRBJ2-1, is as follows: GAGVSQTPSNKVTEKGKYVELRCDPISGHTALYWYRQSLGQGPEFLIYFQGTGAADDSGLPNDRFFAVRPEGSVSTLKIQRTERGDSAVYLCASSLAGATNEQFFGPGTRLTVL.

V usage is TRBV30 and J usage is TRBJ1-5, with D possibly TRBD1 on 6 matching bases. Germline CDR1 and CDR2: GTSNPN and SVGIG (reference sequence). Trimming left V 4 bases short and J 2 bases short, with 15 bases between. The CDR3 has 15 amino acids. The CDR3 reads CAWNPGGGGNQPQHF. DNA of the CDR3: TGTGCCTGGAACCCGGGGGGGGGCGGCAATCAGCCCCAGCATTTT. Based on the CDR3 plus reference TRBV30 and TRBJ1-5, the full variable domain is SQTIHQWPATLVQPVGSPLSLECTVEGTSNPNLYWYRQAAGRGLQLLFYSVGIGQISSEVPQNLSASRPQDRQFILSSKKLLLSDSGFYLCAWNPGGGGNQPQHFGDGTRLSIL.

The gene calls are TRBV11-2 and TRBJ2-1; 7 bases are shared with TRBD2. This CDR3 spans 16 amino acids. Germline CDR1 is SGHAT and CDR2 is FQNNGV. The trim removed 5 bases at V and 7 bases at J, leaving 14 bases unmatched. CDR3 residues: CASSAIEGGRVNEQFF. The CDR3 DNA reads as TGTGCCAGCAGCGCCATCGAGGGTGGGAGGGTAAATGAGCAGTTCTTC.